The clone carrying this T cell receptor beta chain occurred a few times. The antigen is unknown. For TCR beta, libraries came from quantitative 5'-RACE with molecular barcodes. Using its own MiXCR run on the 5' RACE reads, TCRdb lists one record per CDR3 protein. This sample has under 450,000 distinct CDR3 sequences, with 15% to 20% found just once. The sample comes from a study of CD8 T cells in ankylosing spondylitis. Findings and limits, study-wide: CD8+ cells made up the disease-linked clones, which were relatively rare in peripheral blood. A TCR beta motif made of several highly homologous variants seemed typical of ankylosing spondylitis blood. In the blood and synovial fluid of reactive arthritis, some motif variants had been previously reported.

The CDR3 loop spans 17 amino acids. V lost 1 base to trimming and J lost 4 bases, with 19 bases between them. The chain recombines TRBV12-3 or TRBV12-4 with TRBJ1-1; D is undetermined. The material sequenced was blood, either unsorted or a sorted T cell fraction (not recorded which). This receptor was taken from a male donor with ankylosing spondylitis. CDR3 bases: TGTGCCAGCAGTTTAGTTTGGGTCGCGGGCGTGAGCACTGAAGCTTTCTTT. Protein sequence: CASSLVWVAGVSTEAFF.